This is a list of T cell receptor beta chains from one sample in a study of blood T cell repertoires in COVID-19. Only in-frame clones appear in the TCRdb table, and some are missing; sequencing was by immunoSEQ multiplex PCR. The sample gives approximately 8,800 clones, approximately 84% of which show up once; roughly 20% is in the top ten. The sequenced sample was peripheral blood. The receptors originated from a human donor with active COVID-19. The donor label of this sample is uncertain. The CDR3 runs from the conserved cysteine through the conserved F or W. D genes are given only for firm matches. A row's size may be missing; if present it is once, few, many or a size class.

CDR3aa: CASSFRDRGRANEQFF
CDR3nt: TGTGCCAGCAGTTTCCGGGACAGGGGGCGTGCTAATGAGCAGTTCTTC
d_gene: TRBD1
j_gene: TRBJ2-1
abundance: .
v_gene: TRBV28

CDR3aa: CASSLNLGSGNTIYF
CDR3nt: TGTGCCAGCAGCTTAAATTTGGGCAGTGGAAACACCATATATTTT
d_gene: .
j_gene: TRBJ1-3
abundance: .
v_gene: TRBV7-8

CDR3aa: CASSLASGLYNEQFF
CDR3nt: TGTGCCAGCAGCTTGGCTAGCGGCCTCTACAATGAGCAGTTCTTC
d_gene: TRBD2
j_gene: TRBJ2-1
abundance: .
v_gene: TRBV7-9

CDR3aa: CASSTGQGAAFWQPQHF
CDR3nt: TGTGCCAGTAGTACGGGACAGGGTGCGGCGTTTTGGCAGCCCCAGCATTTT
d_gene: TRBD1
j_gene: TRBJ1-5
abundance: .
v_gene: TRBV19

CDR3aa: CASSDLERNQPQHF
CDR3nt: TGTGCCAGCAGTGACCTCGAGCGGAATCAGCCCCAGCATTTT
d_gene: .
j_gene: TRBJ1-5
abundance: .
v_gene: TRBV2

CDR3aa: CASSLGAFTLGQAITEAFF
CDR3nt: TGTGCCAGCAGCTTAGGGGCGTTCACTTTGGGGCAAGCGATCACTGAAGCTTTCTTT
d_gene: .
j_gene: TRBJ1-1
abundance: .
v_gene: TRBV11-2

CDR3aa: CASSLLWRRETNTGELFF
CDR3nt: TGTGCCAGCAGCTTACTGTGGAGGCGGGAGACCAACACCGGGGAGCTGTTTTTT
d_gene: TRBD2
j_gene: TRBJ2-2
abundance: .
v_gene: TRBV5-6

CDR3aa: CSAGGVNQPQHF
CDR3nt: TGCAGCGCTGGGGGGGTTAATCAGCCCCAGCATTTT
d_gene: .
j_gene: TRBJ1-5
abundance: .
v_gene: TRBV29-1

CDR3aa: CASSPVQGIPNEQYF
CDR3nt: TGTGCCAGCTCACCTGTACAGGGTATTCCTAACGAGCAGTACTTC
d_gene: .
j_gene: TRBJ2-7
abundance: once
v_gene: TRBV18

CDR3aa: CASFRVNGQFF
CDR3nt: TGTGCCAGTTTCAGGGTTAATGGGCAGTTCTTC
d_gene: .
j_gene: TRBJ2-1
abundance: .
v_gene: TRBV19

CDR3aa: CAWSLQGLAGETQYF
CDR3nt: TGTGCCTGGAGTCTGCAAGGGCTAGCAGGCGAGACCCAGTACTTC
d_gene: .
j_gene: TRBJ2-5
abundance: .
v_gene: TRBV30

CDR3aa: CASSRNRGETQYF
CDR3nt: TGCGCCAGCAGCAGGAACAGGGGTGAGACCCAGTACTTC
d_gene: TRBD1
j_gene: TRBJ2-5
abundance: once
v_gene: TRBV5-1

CDR3aa: CASSIRTANEQFF
CDR3nt: TGTGCCAGTAGTATACGGACAGCGAATGAGCAGTTCTTC
d_gene: .
j_gene: TRBJ2-1
abundance: .
v_gene: TRBV19

CDR3aa: CASSARTSGSNFEDEQYF
CDR3nt: TGTGCCAGCAGTGCAAGGACTAGCGGGAGTAATTTCGAGGACGAGCAGTACTTC
d_gene: TRBD2
j_gene: TRBJ2-7
abundance: .
v_gene: TRBV6-1

CDR3aa: CASSLAPAGGPGDEQYF
CDR3nt: TGTGCCAGCAGCTTAGCGCCAGCGGGAGGGCCGGGAGACGAGCAGTACTTC
d_gene: TRBD2
j_gene: TRBJ2-7
abundance: once
v_gene: TRBV7-2

CDR3aa: CASSIDIHGDYGYTF
CDR3nt: TGTGCCAGTAGTATAGACATTCACGGGGACTATGGCTACACCTTC
d_gene: .
j_gene: TRBJ1-2
abundance: .
v_gene: TRBV19

CDR3aa: CASSLRSVGETQYF
CDR3nt: TGTGCCAGCAGCTTACGGTCGGTCGGAGAGACCCAGTACTTC
d_gene: .
j_gene: TRBJ2-5
abundance: .
v_gene: TRBV7-9

CDR3aa: CASSHTDTQYF
CDR3nt: TGTGCCAGCAGTCACACAGATACGCAGTATTTT
d_gene: .
j_gene: TRBJ2-3
abundance: .
v_gene: TRBV27

CDR3aa: CAWRRQGAGGLTQYF
CDR3nt: TGTGCCTGGAGACGACAGGGGGCCGGAGGATTGACGCAGTATTTT
d_gene: TRBD1
j_gene: TRBJ2-3
abundance: once
v_gene: TRBV30

CDR3aa: CASFRGGKEYGYTF
CDR3nt: TGTGCCAGCTTTAGGGGGGGAAAAGAGTATGGCTACACCTTC
d_gene: .
j_gene: TRBJ1-2
abundance: .
v_gene: TRBV2

CDR3aa: CASSAGLAAYNEQFF
CDR3nt: TGTGCCAGCAGCGCGGGACTAGCGGCTTACAATGAGCAGTTCTTC
d_gene: TRBD2
j_gene: TRBJ2-1
abundance: .
v_gene: TRBV7-2

CDR3aa: CASSLPAGAVDTQYF
CDR3nt: TGTGCCAGCAGCTTGCCAGCGGGAGCGGTAGATACGCAGTATTTT
d_gene: TRBD2
j_gene: TRBJ2-3
abundance: few
v_gene: TRBV5-8

CDR3aa: CASSEGMNTEAFF
CDR3nt: TGCGCCAGCAGCGAGGGAATGAACACTGAAGCTTTCTTT
d_gene: .
j_gene: TRBJ1-1
abundance: .
v_gene: TRBV4-3

CDR3aa: CASSRLAGVSLSDTQYF
CDR3nt: TGTGCCAGCAGCAGACTAGCGGGAGTTTCACTTTCAGATACGCAGTATTTT
d_gene: TRBD2
j_gene: TRBJ2-3
abundance: .
v_gene: TRBV27

CDR3aa: CASRFRFGLAGGGEQFF
CDR3nt: TGTGCCAGCAGGTTCCGGTTTGGACTAGCGGGAGGTGGTGAGCAGTTCTTC
d_gene: TRBD2
j_gene: TRBJ2-1
abundance: .
v_gene: TRBV2